This T cell receptor beta chain was recorded in a study of blood T cell repertoires in COVID-19. Study at large: The United States, Italy and Spain provided the acute and convalescent COVID-19 samples. T cells, B-cell-depleted T cells, or PBMCs provided the cDNA or gDNA that served as material.

Among Cohort 3 donors, those recovered had two negative PCRs, clearance, or symptom resolution. Here immunoSEQ multiplex PCR was the method, and the copy in TCRdb shows in-frame clones only, minus some. The profile shows about 460,000 clones, approximately 86% of them singletons. The sequence was obtained from an older woman who had recovered from COVID-19. Sequencing was done on a sample of PBMCs or T cells enriched from blood (not recorded which).

The DNA for the CDR3 is TGTGCCAGCTCCCGAACTGGACTGTTCATGAACACTGAAGCTTTCTTT. Translated: CASSRTGLFMNTEAFF. The chain has TRBV5-6 and TRBJ1-1; D gene ambiguous. Trimming removed 7 bases from V and 0 bases from J, with 19 bases in between. Per germline, CDR1 SGHDT and CDR2 YYEEEE. CDR3 length: 16 residues.